This T cell receptor beta chain stems from a study of blood T cell repertoires in COVID-19 (dated by TCRdb to the early 2020s). Study-level background: Samples covering the acute and convalescent phases of COVID-19 were provided by collaborators in the United States, Italy and Spain. The material from the prospective study consisted of cDNA or gDNA derived from T cells, B-cell-depleted T cells, or PBMCs. Samples were obtained from the ongoing ImmuneRACE study (first 160 participants) and from 1,000 to 1,500 subjects provided by 6 global collaborators. A freely available public database, intended as a resource for researchers studying the immune response to SARS-CoV-2, is where the repertoires were released. The dataset comprised deeply sampled blood TCRbeta repertoires from subjects exposed to, actively infected with, or recovered from COVID-19. The sample metadata nearly always contained a de-identified subject ID, COVID-19 status, age in years and sex. HLA class I and class II types, where available, came from metadata supplied by the sample provider rather than from assay-based typing. What the study reported, not specific to this receptor: Clinical and demographic metadata were provided uncurated, with the amount varying by source and participant.

About this clone: It lacks a known antigen. No much larger clonotype is one base removed from it; base qualities were not supplied.

Collaborating institutions collected whole blood in K2EDTA tubes following their own protocols. For TCRbeta analysis, collaborator samples were shipped as frozen whole blood, as isolated PBMCs, or as DNA extracted from either sample type. TCRbeta CDR3 regions were amplified from genomic DNA using the immunoSEQ Assay, a bias-controlled multiplex PCR. Regarding the original processing steps: The number of nucleated cells in each sample was estimated from the amplification of reference gene primers within the assay. Sequence reads were collapsed and filtered to measure the absolute abundance of every unique TCRbeta CDR3 rearrangement. For each sample, productive Simpson clonality was calculated by taking the square root of Simpson's diversity index across productive rearrangements. The clones in this table, taken by TCRdb from immuneACCESS, are in-frame only. Not every clone is retained; where verified, under half of the shortfall comes from an unresolved V gene, and the cause of the rest is unknown. V and J calls and clone size are given by that table; D and trimming were obtained from the DNA. The sample includes 200,000 to 250,000 clones, with roughly 85% observed a single time. Around 3.5% of the sample goes to the ten largest clones.

The TCR comes from an elderly woman with acute or convalescent COVID-19. What was sequenced was peripheral blood.

The CDR3 sequence is CASSRPRTREQFF. The sequence in DNA is TGTGCCAGCAGCCGCCCTAGGACTAGGGAGCAGTTCTTC. Recombination linked TRBV28 to TRBJ2-1; 7 bases in the middle match TRBD2. For CDR1 and CDR2, the germline V gene lists MDHEN and SYDVKM. Germline trimming amounts to 6 bases on V and 10 bases on J, with 9 as the count of junction bases outside the gene matches. The CDR3, cysteine through phenylalanine, is 13 amino acids long. The sequence is cut down to CDR3 DNA, 39 bases in frame from base 1. The reference TRBV28 and TRBJ2-1 proteins fill in what lies around the CDR3, so the full variable domain reads DVKVTQSSRYLVKRTGEKVFLECVQDMDHENMFWYRQDPGLGLRLIYFSYDVKMKEKGDIPEGYSVSREKKERFSLILESASTNQTSMYLCASSRPRTREQFFGPGTRLTVL.